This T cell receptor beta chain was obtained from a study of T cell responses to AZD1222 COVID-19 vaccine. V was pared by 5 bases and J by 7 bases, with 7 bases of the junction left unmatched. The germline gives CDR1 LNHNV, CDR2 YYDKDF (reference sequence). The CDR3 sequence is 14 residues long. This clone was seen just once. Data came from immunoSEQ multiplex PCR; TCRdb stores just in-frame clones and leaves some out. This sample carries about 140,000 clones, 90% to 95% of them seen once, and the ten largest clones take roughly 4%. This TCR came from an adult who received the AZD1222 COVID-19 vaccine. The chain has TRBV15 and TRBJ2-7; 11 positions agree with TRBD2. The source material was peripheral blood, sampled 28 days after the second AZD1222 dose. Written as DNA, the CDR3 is TGTGCCACCAGCCGCCGACTAGCGGGAAATGAGCAGTACTTC. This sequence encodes CATSRRLAGNEQYF. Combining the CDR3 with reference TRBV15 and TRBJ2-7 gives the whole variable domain DAMVIQNPRYQVTQFGKPVTLSCSQTLNHNVMYWYQQKSSQAPKLLFHYYDKDFNNEADTPDNFQSRRPNTSFCFLDIRSPGLGDTAMYLCATSRRLAGNEQYFGPGTRLTVT.